These 32 T cell receptor beta chains came from one sample sequenced in a study of blood T cell repertoires in COVID-19. Assay used: immunoSEQ multiplex PCR; TCRdb lists only in-frame clones, some missing. The sample has roughly 300,000 clones; around 90% are singletons. The sequenced sample was peripheral blood. The receptor source for this set is a woman in her twenties or thirties with COVID-19, enrolled during active disease.

CDR3 region: CASSLTGTSGTYEQYF. CDR3 DNA sequence: TGCGCCAGCAGCTTGACGGGGACTAGCGGGACCTACGAGCAGTACTTC. The chain has TRBV5-1 and TRBJ2-7; TRBD2 agrees at 13 bases. V trimming: 1 base; J trimming: 2 bases; junction bases outside the gene matches: 3. Germline assignment: CDR1 SGHRS and CDR2 YFSETQ. The CDR3 runs 16 residues.

The chain combines TRBV27 with TRBJ2-4; the match to TRBD1 covers 10 bases. Germline assignment: CDR1 MNHEY and CDR2 SMNVEV (reference sequence). This CDR3 comprises 17 residues. The trim removed 4 bases at V and 0 bases at J, leaving 6 bases unmatched. Written as DNA, the CDR3 is TGTGCCAGCAGTTCGGACAGGGGGACCCTAGCCAAAAACATTCAGTACTTC. Protein: CASSSDRGTLAKNIQYF.

The chain uses TRBV5-1 and TRBJ2-3, with 9 bases that match TRBD1. Germline CDR1 SGHRS, CDR2 YFSETQ. V shed 5 bases, J shed 6 bases, and the junction held 7 bases outside the gene matches. This CDR3 region has 14 residues. CDR3 coding DNA: TGCGCCAGCAGGTTACAGGGGGCAGGTGATACGCAGTATTTT. Its protein product is CASRLQGAGDTQYF.

The rearrangement joins TRBV7-6 to TRBJ1-6, with a weak D call TRBD1 (5 bases). The V gene's germline CDR1 is SGHVS and CDR2 FNYEAQ. V dropped 1 base and J dropped 6 bases, with 10 bases sitting between them. The CDR3 totals 15 residues. The CDR3 DNA is TGTGCCAGCAGCTTAGAGGCCAGGGTTAATTCACCCCTCCACTTT. Residues: CASSLEARVNSPLHF.

V usage is TRBV3-1 (or the pseudogene TRBV3-2) and J usage is TRBJ2-7; the D gene is possibly TRBD1 (5 bases). Trimming removed 5 bases from V and 7 bases from J, with 18 bases in between. The CDR3 is 14 amino acids. Germline CDR1 is LGHDT and CDR2 is YNNKEL (reference sequence). In nucleotides, the CDR3 is TGTGCCAGCAGCAGGGCGGACAAGGGGAAAGAGCAGTACTTC. Translated, it gives CASSRADKGKEQYF.

The chain uses TRBV27 and TRBJ2-7; TRBD1 is a possible D gene (6 bases). The CDR3 runs 14 residues. V was cut by 6 bases and J by 5 bases, with 17 bases left in between. CDR1 MNHEY and CDR2 SMNVEV come from the germline V gene (reference sequence). The CDR3 sequence: CASRPPTGPNEQYF. CDR3 nucleotides: TGTGCCAGCAGACCCCCGACAGGACCAAACGAGCAGTACTTC.

The chain employs TRBV9 and TRBJ2-7, with 8 bases aligning to TRBD1. CDR3 length equals 15 residues. CDR1 and CDR2 (germline): SGDLS, YYNGEE. Losses at the gene ends were 3 bases for V and 3 bases for J; bases not matched to a gene: 8. The CDR3: CASSEGTGTIYEQYF. In DNA form, the CDR3 reads TGTGCCAGCAGCGAGGGGACAGGTACTATCTACGAGCAGTACTTC.

This chain links TRBV28 with TRBJ2-7, with 9 nucleotides matching TRBD1. The V segment lost 2 bases and the J segment 6 bases; nucleotides outside the gene matches: 20. CDR3 length: 19 residues. Germline CDR1 reads MDHEN; CDR2 reads SYDVKM. CDR3 region: CASSLGWGGNRDRVVEQYF. CDR3 nucleotides: TGTGCCAGCAGTTTAGGATGGGGGGGGAACCGGGACAGGGTGGTCGAGCAGTACTTC.

The rearrangement joins TRBV29-1 to TRBJ2-6; a possible D gene is TRBD1 (6 bases). Germline V gene sequence: CDR1 SQVTM, CDR2 ANQGSEA. V was clipped by 7 bases and J by 0 bases, with 16 bases between them. CDR3 length: 16 amino acids. CDR3 sequence reads: CSAFSTGFSGANVLTF. The CDR3 DNA is TGCAGCGCGTTTTCGACAGGCTTCTCTGGGGCCAACGTCCTGACTTTC.

This chain links TRBV2 with TRBJ2-3; 7 bases line up with TRBD1. The V gene end was trimmed by 5 bases and the J gene end by 2 bases; junction bases not matched to a gene: 4. This CDR3 contains 14 residues. Germline CDR1 and CDR2: SNHLY and FYNNEI. The DNA of the CDR3 is TGTGCCAGCAGTAGGCAGGGGGACACAGATACGCAGTATTTT. This encodes CASSRQGDTDTQYF.

V and J are TRBV28 and TRBJ2-7, with 8 bases that match TRBD2. Germline V gene data show CDR1 as MDHEN and CDR2 as SYDVKM. This CDR3 is 13 amino acids long. V trimming: 6 bases; J trimming: 3 bases; junction bases outside the gene matches: 4. CDR3: CASSPTSDYEQYF. The CDR3 DNA reads as TGTGCCAGCAGCCCGACTAGCGACTACGAGCAGTACTTC.

The chain has TRBV28 and TRBJ1-2, with TRBD1 as a possible D gene (6 bases). Trimming removed 5 bases at V and 10 bases at J, with 17 bases between. Germline V gives CDR1 MDHEN, CDR2 SYDVKM. The CDR3 totals 13 residues. DNA of the CDR3: TGTGCCAGCAGTCCCCCCCAGGGGAGAGTCTACACCTTC. It encodes CASSPPQGRVYTF.

The chain couples TRBV10-3 to TRBJ2-5; D uncertain. V was shortened by 3 bases and J by 1 base, with 6 bases between the two germline ends. Germline V gene sequence: CDR1 ENHRY, CDR2 SYGVKD. The CDR3 is 13 residues long. The CDR3 sequence is CAISEEIQETQYF. For the CDR3, the DNA is TGTGCCATCAGTGAAGAGATCCAAGAGACCCAGTACTTC.

V gene TRBV6-1 combines with J gene TRBJ1-1; tentative D call: TRBD1 (6 bases). Trimming pared 1 base from V and 0 bases from J, leaving 12 bases between. The length of the CDR3 is 16 residues. CDR1 and CDR2 (germline): MNHNS, SASEGT. The CDR3 DNA sequence: TGTGCCAGCAGTGAAGGCAGAGGACAGTTGAACACTGAAGCTTTCTTT. Its protein is CASSEGRGQLNTEAFF.

The chain combines TRBV19 with TRBJ1-1; D perhaps matches TRBD1 (6 bases). The CDR3 totals 14 residues. Trimming took 7 bases from V and 4 from J, leaving 16 bases between them. Per the germline V gene, CDR1 is LNHDA and CDR2 is SQIVND (reference sequence). CDR3 protein: CASTMGTPGTEAFF. CDR3 DNA sequence: TGTGCCAGTACCATGGGGACACCGGGCACTGAAGCTTTCTTT.

Here the CDR3 reads CATSDFASGRPDTQYF. The CDR3 nucleotides read TGTGCCACCAGTGATTTCGCTAGCGGGAGGCCAGATACGCAGTATTTT. The chain has TRBV24-1 and TRBJ2-3; 11 positions agree with TRBD2. Germline CDR1 is KGHDR and CDR2 is SFDVKD. The CDR3 loop spans 16 amino acids. V was pared by 1 base and J by 4 bases, with 3 bases of the junction left unmatched.

The V gene is TRBV19, the J gene TRBJ2-7; 7 bases are a match to TRBD1. Trimming took 3 bases from V and 0 from J; bases not matched to a gene: 11. This CDR3 comprises 17 residues. Per the germline V gene, CDR1 is LNHDA and CDR2 is SQIVND (reference sequence). The CDR3 reads CASSITSGQSSSYEQYF. CDR3 DNA: TGTGCCAGTAGTATCACCTCGGGACAGAGTAGCTCCTACGAGCAGTACTTC.

This clone was found once. The chain couples TRBV7-3 to TRBJ2-3; 7 bases agree with TRBD1. The CDR3 totals 15 residues. V lost 2 bases and J lost 1; bases outside the gene matches: 3. CDR1 and CDR2 (germline): SGHTA, FQGTGA. The chain's CDR3 is CASSLVGQGTDTQYF. The CDR3 nucleotides are TGTGCCAGCAGCTTAGTAGGACAGGGCACAGATACGCAGTATTTT. Supplemented by reference TRBV7-3 and TRBJ2-3, the full variable domain reads GAGVSQTPSNKVTEKGKYVELRCDPISGHTALYWYRQSLGQGPEFLIYFQGTGAADDSGLPNDRFFAVRPEGSVSTLKIQRTERGDSAVYLCASSLVGQGTDTQYFGPGTRLTVL.

On this clone itself: Additional DNA sequences in this sample encode the identical CDR3. This chain connects TRBV28 to TRBJ1-6, with D possibly matching TRBD1 (5 bases). CDR3 size: 15 residues. From germline, CDR1 is MDHEN and CDR2 SYDVKM. V was pared by 3 bases and J by 5 bases, with 11 bases between. The CDR3 DNA is TGTGCCAGCAGTTTCAGCAGGGTCGATAATTCACCCCTCCACTTT. Its translation: CASSFSRVDNSPLHF. The variable domain in full, with the rest retrieved from reference TRBV28 and TRBJ1-6, is DVKVTQSSRYLVKRTGEKVFLECVQDMDHENMFWYRQDPGLGLRLIYFSYDVKMKEKGDIPEGYSVSREKKERFSLILESASTNQTSMYLCASSFSRVDNSPLHFGNGTRLTVT.

This chain joins TRBV7-2 and TRBJ2-1, with D maybe TRBD1 (5 bases). Germline assignment: CDR1 SGHTA and CDR2 FQGNSA. V was cut by 5 bases and J by 0 bases, with 11 bases left in between. The CDR3 runs to 15 residues. The CDR3 is CASSPGGASYNEQFF. CDR3 coding DNA: TGTGCCAGCAGCCCCGGTGGGGCCTCCTACAATGAGCAGTTCTTC.

The chain is built from TRBV5-4 and TRBJ2-1; 7 bases match TRBD2. The CDR3 consists of 16 residues. With V trimmed by 5 bases and J by 1 base, 9 bases remained unmatched. Germline V gene lookup returns CDR1 SGHNT and CDR2 YYREEE (reference sequence). The CDR3 loop is CASSDVSGQSYNEQFF. The DNA for the CDR3 is TGTGCCAGCAGTGATGTTAGCGGGCAATCCTACAATGAGCAGTTCTTC.

The chain links TRBV5-5 to TRBJ1-2; 8 nucleotides agree with TRBD1. V shed 3 bases and J 8 bases; nucleotides not matched to a gene: 9. CDR1 is SGHKS and CDR2 is YYEKEE in the germline V gene (reference sequence). The CDR3 runs 14 residues. CDR3 DNA sequence: TGTGCCAGCAGCTGGGGCGACAGGGGAGGAGGCTACACCTTC. Its protein is CASSWGDRGGGYTF.

The chain links TRBV4-3 to TRBJ1-1, with a possible D match to TRBD1 (6 bases). V was trimmed by 0 bases and J by 4 bases, leaving 9 bases between them. CDR3 length: 14 amino acids. From germline, CDR1 is LGHNA and CDR2 YSLEER. For the CDR3, the DNA is TGCGCCAGCAGCCAAGACAGGGGCCTCACTGAAGCTTTCTTT. Protein sequence: CASSQDRGLTEAFF.

The rearrangement links TRBV5-4 to TRBJ2-3, with TRBD2 matching 9 bases. The CDR3 has 15 residues. Germline V gene lookup returns CDR1 SGHNT and CDR2 YYREEE (reference sequence). The V and J ends lost 0 bases and 4 bases, in that order; junction bases with no gene match: 3. CDR3 coding DNA: TGTGCCAGCAGCTTGGATAGCGGGAGTGCAGATACGCAGTATTTT. This encodes CASSLDSGSADTQYF.

The CDR3: CASRDRTYNEQFF. CDR3 in DNA: TGTGCCTCCCGGGACAGGACCTACAATGAGCAGTTCTTC. J is TRBJ2-1 and V is TRBV6-5; 8 bases fit TRBD1. CDR3 length: 13 residues. Germline CDR1 and CDR2: MNHEY and SVGAGI. The J segment lost 2 bases and the V segment lost 11 bases, leaving 5 bases of the junction unmatched.

This chain links TRBV5-1 with TRBJ2-7, with 7 bases fitting TRBD2. CDR3 length equals 14 residues. The germline gives CDR1 SGHRS, CDR2 YFSETQ. Germline trimming cut 2 bases from V and 5 bases from J; bases unmatched to any gene: 7. CDR3 DNA: TGCGCCAGCAGCTTACAAGCGGGACTTGACGAGCAGTACTTC. Its translation is CASSLQAGLDEQYF.

V is TRBV10-3 and J is TRBJ2-7, with 14 bases that match TRBD2. V lost 5 bases to trimming and J lost 3 bases; unmatched junction nucleotides: 15. Germline lookup yields CDR1 ENHRY and CDR2 SYGVKD. The CDR3 totals 19 residues. CDR3 DNA sequence: TGTGCCATCAGTATCGGGACTAGCGGGAGAACGGACGGACACTACGAGCAGTACTTC. Encoded protein: CAISIGTSGRTDGHYEQYF.

This clone was picked up many times. The chain uses TRBV6-2 or TRBV6-3 and TRBJ2-1; D perhaps matches TRBD2 (6 bases). The germline V gene has CDR1 MNHEY and CDR2 SVGEGT. The ends were cut back, 2 bases at V and 6 bases at J, with 11 bases in the middle. The CDR3 contains 14 residues. This CDR3 is CASSYMEGSNEQFF. CDR3 nucleotide sequence: TGTGCCAGCAGTTACATGGAGGGCAGCAATGAGCAGTTCTTC.

A single count supports this clone. The CDR3 loop reads CASTRGRGSYEQYF. CDR3 DNA: TGTGCCAGCACTCGCGGGAGAGGGTCCTACGAGCAGTACTTC. The chain recombines TRBV2 with TRBJ2-7, with 7 bases fitting TRBD2. The CDR3 sequence is 14 residues long. CDR1 and CDR2 (germline): SNHLY, FYNNEI. Unmatched junction bases numbered 7, after V lost 7 bases and J lost 1 base.

The chain couples TRBV19 to TRBJ2-1; D perhaps matches TRBD2 (6 bases). Trimming pared 4 bases from V and 9 bases from J, leaving 10 bases between. The CDR3 consists of 12 residues. The germline gives CDR1 LNHDA, CDR2 SQIVND (reference sequence). CDR3 in amino acids: CASSTSGGEQFF. In DNA, the CDR3 is TGTGCCAGTAGTACGTCCGGGGGTGAGCAGTTCTTC.

The chain combines TRBV4-3 with TRBJ2-1, with 9 bases lining up with TRBD1. Trimming removed 0 bases from V and 0 bases from J; junction bases left unmatched: 15. Germline CDR1 and CDR2: LGHNA and YSLEER. The CDR3 has 21 amino acids. DNA for the CDR3: TGCGCCAGCAGCCAAGATGGTTGGAGAAGGGCGGGACAGGGCTCCTACAATGAGCAGTTCTTC. Translating gives CASSQDGWRRAGQGSYNEQFF.

This chain uses TRBV28 with TRBJ1-2; tentative D call: TRBD1 (6 bases). Germline-derived CDR1 and CDR2 are MDHEN and SYDVKM. Trimming shortened V by 5 bases and J by 9 bases, and 16 bases separated the two germline ends. The CDR3 is 13 amino acids. The CDR3 is CASSPYREWSYTF. Here the CDR3 DNA reads TGTGCCAGCAGTCCCTACAGGGAATGGAGCTACACCTTC.